Presented here are 25 T cell receptor beta chains from one specimen sequenced in a study of T cell responses to AZD1222 COVID-19 vaccine. Assay used: immunoSEQ multiplex PCR; TCRdb lists only in-frame clones, some missing. Of some 140,000 clones listed, about 87% are singletons. Sample: peripheral blood, taken on day 0 of AZD1222 vaccination. These receptor sequences come from an adult in good health.

J is TRBJ1-4 and V is TRBV7-9; D is unclear. The CDR3 is made up of 13 amino acids. Trimming pared 1 base from V and 7 bases from J, leaving 7 bases between. Germline assignment: CDR1 SEHNR and CDR2 FQNEAQ (reference sequence). The CDR3 DNA reads as TGTGCCAGCAGCTTAGACAGCGGTGAAAAACTGTTTTTT. Translation gives CASSLDSGEKLFF.

The chain employs TRBV7-3 and TRBJ2-7; tentatively, D is TRBD1 or TRBD2 (5 bases each). The V end lost 2 bases, the J end lost 3 bases, and 11 bases lay between the germline ends. The CDR3 covers 14 residues. Looked up from germline, CDR1 is SGHTA and CDR2 is FQGTGA. CDR3 amino acids: CASSLAAGSYEQYF. Here the CDR3 DNA reads TGTGCCAGCAGCTTAGCAGCAGGGAGCTACGAGCAGTACTTC.

The chain has TRBV7-9 and TRBJ1-3, with D perhaps TRBD1 (5 bases). CDR3 length: 13 residues. CDR1 is SEHNR and CDR2 is FQNEAQ in the germline V gene (reference sequence). Trimming stripped 7 bases from V and 4 bases from J, with 11 bases between. CDR3 sequence (DNA): TGTGCCAGCATACCGGGGGTCGGAAACACCATATATTTT. This gives the protein CASIPGVGNTIYF. Based on the CDR3 plus reference TRBV7-9 and TRBJ1-3, the full variable domain is DTGVSQNPRHKITKRGQNVTFRCDPISEHNRLYWYRQTLGQGPEFLTYFQNEAQLEKSRLLSDRFSAERPKGSFSTLEIQRTEQGDSAMYLCASIPGVGNTIYFGEGSWLTVV.

V is TRBV5-1 and J is TRBJ2-3, with 12 bases identical to TRBD2. The length of the CDR3 is 19 residues. CDR1 and CDR2 from the germline V gene are SGHRS and YFSETQ. V lost 0 bases, J lost 0 bases, and 8 bases stayed unmatched. CDR3 region: CASSLASPGLAGSTDTQYF. DNA of the CDR3: TGCGCCAGCAGCTTGGCTTCCCCCGGACTAGCGGGGAGCACAGATACGCAGTATTTT.

CDR3: CASSPRSRETQYF. CDR3 in DNA: TGTGCCAGCAGCCCCCGCAGTAGGGAGACCCAGTACTTC. This sequence joins TRBV7-2 and TRBJ2-5; D not resolved. CDR1 is SGHTA, CDR2 FQGNSA, per germline. The CDR3 runs 13 residues. V was cut by 5 bases and J by 5 bases, with 12 bases left in between.

This sequence joins TRBV7-2 and TRBJ2-5; tentative D call: TRBD1 (5 bases). This CDR3 is built from 14 residues. V lost 3 bases and J 4 bases, leaving 12 bases between the germline ends. Germline V CDR1 and CDR2: SGHTA, FQGNSA. CDR3 nucleotide sequence: TGTGCCAGCAGCTTGCCGACAGCGCGAGAGACCCAGTACTTC. As protein: CASSLPTARETQYF.

The chain carries TRBV3-1 (or the pseudogene TRBV3-2) and TRBJ2-2; D gene unclear. Germline CDR1 is LGHDT and CDR2 is YNNKEL (reference sequence). Trimming took off 4 bases at V and 3 bases at J, with 3 bases between the two ends. The CDR3 has 12 residues. The chain's CDR3 is CASSRYTGELFF. In DNA form, the CDR3 reads TGTGCCAGCAGCCGCTACACCGGGGAGCTGTTTTTT.

The chain links TRBV6-2 or TRBV6-3 to TRBJ1-5, with D possibly matching TRBD1 (6 bases). Trimming removed 5 bases from V and 4 bases from J, with 15 bases in between. Germline assignment: CDR1 MNHEY and CDR2 SVGEGT. The CDR3 spans 15 residues. CDR3 residues: CASSLYRDKNQPQHF. CDR3 sequence (DNA): TGTGCCAGCAGTCTCTACCGGGACAAGAATCAGCCCCAGCATTTT.

The CDR3 loop reads CASRQGGGSNQPQHF. CDR3 sequence (DNA): TGTGCCAGCCGCCAGGGGGGTGGTAGCAATCAGCCCCAGCATTTT. The genes are TRBV27 and TRBJ1-5, with 7 bases fitting TRBD1. CDR3 length: 15 amino acids. After removal of 8 bases from V and 0 bases from J, the junction contained 7 bases not matched to a gene. The germline V gene encodes CDR1 MNHEY and CDR2 SMNVEV (reference sequence).

This clone came up a few times. The V and J genes are TRBV7-2 and TRBJ2-1; D not resolved. Germline V gene data show CDR1 as SGHTA and CDR2 as FQGNSA. Deletions cut 4 bases from V and 7 bases from J, with 8 bases between. The CDR3 consists of 12 residues. The CDR3 nucleotides read TGTGCCAGCAGCTCTCTGAAGAATGAGCAGTTCTTC. Encoded protein: CASSSLKNEQFF. The full variable domain, in which reference TRBV7-2 and TRBJ2-1 provide the parts outside the CDR3, is GAGVSQSPSNKVTEKGKDVELRCDPISGHTALYWYRQSLGQGLEFLIYFQGNSAPDKSGLPSDRFSAERTGGSVSTLTIQRTQQEDSAVYLCASSSLKNEQFFGPGTRLTVL.

This chain connects TRBV19 to TRBJ1-3; maybe TRBD1 (5 bases). This CDR3 is built from 16 residues. V was clipped by 5 bases and J by 1 base, with 15 bases between them. Germline CDR1 is LNHDA and CDR2 is SQIVND (reference sequence). CDR3 loop: CASSRPATASGNTIYF. In nucleotides, the CDR3 is TGTGCCAGTAGTCGCCCCGCGACAGCTTCTGGAAACACCATATATTTT.

The genes are TRBV9 and TRBJ1-1; 9 positions match TRBD1. Germline V gives CDR1 SGDLS, CDR2 YYNGEE. V was clipped by 3 bases and J by 0 bases; unmatched bases: 3. There are 15 residues in the CDR3. The CDR3 coding sequence is TGTGCCAGCAGCGCCGGGACAGGGATGAACACTGAAGCTTTCTTT. This codes for CASSAGTGMNTEAFF.

The count of this clone is one. The chain recombines TRBV7-9 with TRBJ2-2; D remains ambiguous. Trimming left V 3 bases short and J 6 bases short, with 11 bases between. The CDR3 consists of 14 residues. The germline CDR1 and CDR2 sequences are SEHNR and FQNEAQ (reference sequence). CDR3 residues: CASSFYPDSGELFF. CDR3 DNA sequence: TGTGCCAGCAGCTTCTATCCAGACTCCGGGGAGCTGTTTTTT. Looking up the rest from reference TRBV7-9 and TRBJ2-2 gives the full variable domain: DTGVSQNPRHKITKRGQNVTFRCDPISEHNRLYWYRQTLGQGPEFLTYFQNEAQLEKSRLLSDRFSAERPKGSFSTLEIQRTEQGDSAMYLCASSFYPDSGELFFGEGSRLTVL.

The CDR3 sequence: CASSQQGRGAFF. The CDR3 nucleotides are TGTGCCAGCAGTCAACAGGGGAGGGGAGCTTTCTTT. The V call is TRBV6-5, the J call TRBJ1-1, with 7 bases identical to TRBD1. This CDR3 has 12 amino acids. Germline loops: CDR1 MNHEY, CDR2 SVGAGI. The J segment lost 10 bases and the V segment lost 5 bases, leaving 7 bases of the junction unmatched.

This chain joins TRBV11-2 and TRBJ1-2; the D gene is possibly TRBD1 (6 bases). The V end lost 0 bases, the J end lost 8 bases, and 16 bases lay between the germline ends. Germline V gene data show CDR1 as SGHAT and CDR2 as FQNNGV. CDR3 length: 15 residues. The CDR3, as DNA: TGTGCCAGCAGCTTAGACCCCGGGGGCTATGCGGGCTACACCTTC. It translates to CASSLDPGGYAGYTF.

The chain combines TRBV12-3 or TRBV12-4 with TRBJ1-2; 9 bases agree with TRBD1. This CDR3 spans 13 amino acids. Losses at the gene ends were 7 bases for V and 6 bases for J; bases not matched to a gene: 6. DNA for the CDR3: TGTGCCAGCAACCCAACAGGGGGCGATGGCTACACCTTC. Its protein is CASNPTGGDGYTF.

A note on this clone: The same CDR3 arises from other DNA sequences in this sample as well. V and J are TRBV12-5 and TRBJ1-2; no clear D gene. This CDR3 has 12 residues. Germline CDR1 and CDR2: LGHNT and FRNRAP. Trimming took 1 base from V and 1 from J, leaving 1 base between them. CDR3 in DNA: TGTGCTAGTGGTTTGGGTAACTATGGCTACACCTTC. Its translation is CASGLGNYGYTF.

This sequence joins TRBV10-1 and TRBJ1-1; D may be TRBD1 (5 bases). The CDR3 length is 15 residues. The germline V gene encodes CDR1 WNHNN and CDR2 SYGVQD (reference sequence). Trimming cost V 10 bases and J 6 bases, with 24 bases left between them. The CDR3 DNA is TGCGCCAACCCCTTCCCGGGGACTGGTCCCCCTGAAGCTTTCTTT. This sequence encodes CANPFPGTGPPEAFF.

This sequence joins TRBV4-3 and TRBJ1-3, with 7 nucleotides matching TRBD1. The trim removed 4 bases at V and 3 bases at J, leaving 12 bases unmatched. In germline, CDR1 is LGHNA, CDR2 YSLEER. This CDR3 is built from 17 residues. The CDR3 DNA sequence: TGCGCCAGCAGCCCAAGTGCAGGGGGGAGTTTTGGAAACACCATATATTTT. Residues: CASSPSAGGSFGNTIYF.

The CDR3 DNA reads TGTGCCAGCAGTTCCATAGCGGGCCAGAACACCGGGGAGCTGTTTTTT. This gives the protein CASSSIAGQNTGELFF. V usage is TRBV6-5 and J usage is TRBJ2-2; 7 bases are a match to TRBD2. CDR3 length equals 16 residues. Germline V CDR1 and CDR2: MNHEY, SVGAGI. The trim removed 4 bases at V and 1 base at J, leaving 6 bases unmatched.

The CDR3 coding sequence is TGTGCCAGCAGCGATTCAGGGGACTCCTACAATGAGCAGTTCTTC. Amino acid sequence: CASSDSGDSYNEQFF. V gene TRBV25-1 combines with J gene TRBJ2-1; the D gene is possibly TRBD1 (6 bases). The germline CDR1 and CDR2 sequences are MGHDK and SYGVNS. Trimming left V 6 bases short and J 0 bases short, with 12 bases between. This CDR3 spans 15 amino acids.

This chain joins TRBV5-1 and TRBJ1-4; possibly TRBD1 for D (5 bases). This CDR3 comprises 14 residues. The ends were cut back, 3 bases at V and 4 bases at J, with 10 bases in the middle. Germline V gene data show CDR1 as SGHRS and CDR2 as YFSETQ. The CDR3: CASSSGTNNEKLFF. The DNA for the CDR3 is TGCGCCAGCAGCTCCGGGACCAATAATGAAAAACTGTTTTTT.

This chain links TRBV5-1 with TRBJ1-3; D remains unclear. CDR1 and CDR2 (germline): SGHRS, YFSETQ. The CDR3 loop spans 16 amino acids. V dropped 0 bases and J dropped 0 bases, with 10 bases sitting between them. The CDR3 sequence is CASSLEVSGSGNTIYF. CDR3 coding DNA: TGCGCCAGCAGCTTGGAAGTTTCAGGCTCTGGAAACACCATATATTTT.

The J gene is TRBJ1-5, the V gene TRBV7-8; the D gene is possibly TRBD1 (5 bases). Trimming stripped 8 bases from V and 1 base from J, with 12 bases between. Germline CDR1 SGHVS, CDR2 FQNEAQ. The CDR3 spans 14 residues. The CDR3 reads CASSSRESNQPQHF. Here the CDR3 DNA reads TGTGCCAGCTCAAGCAGGGAAAGCAATCAGCCCCAGCATTTT.

The chain carries TRBV7-9 and TRBJ1-3; possible D gene TRBD1, 5 bases. The V and J ends lost 1 base and 4 bases respectively, with 11 bases between them. Per the germline V gene, CDR1 is SEHNR and CDR2 is FQNEAQ (reference sequence). There are 15 residues in the CDR3. The CDR3 sequence is CASSLVPGRGNTIYF. CDR3 nucleotides: TGTGCCAGCAGCTTAGTCCCAGGGAGAGGAAACACCATATATTTT. Full variable domain (remainder filled in from reference TRBV7-9 and TRBJ1-3): DTGVSQNPRHKITKRGQNVTFRCDPISEHNRLYWYRQTLGQGPEFLTYFQNEAQLEKSRLLSDRFSAERPKGSFSTLEIQRTEQGDSAMYLCASSLVPGRGNTIYFGEGSWLTVV.